This TCR beta chain came from a study of T cell repertoires in cytomegalovirus infection. Whole-study context: Indications of both CMV infection and matching HLA type were provided by public TCR beta signatures. Study-wide results and caveats: Summed public TCR beta family frequency identified CMV carriers bearing the relevant HLA.

Only a few counts were recorded for this clonotype. The target antigen is unknown. TCRdb passed the reads through MiXCR, listing each CDR3 protein once. Among under 350,000 distinct CDR3 sequences listed, about 8.8% were seen once. The CDR3 spans 15 residues. Trimming removed 5 bases from V and 3 bases from J, with 15 bases in between. Looked up from germline, CDR1 is SGHRS and CDR2 is YFSETQ. This receptor was identified in a human donor in good health (CMV status not recorded). Some clones in this sample may be carry-over from other donors' samples. The chain couples TRBV5-1 to TRBJ1-3; D gene unclear. The sample consisted of PBMCs. The CDR3 spells CASRRGILGGNTIYF. The CDR3 bases are TGCGCCAGCAGACGAGGAATCTTAGGTGGAAACACCATATATTTT. Based on the CDR3 plus reference TRBV5-1 and TRBJ1-3, the full variable domain is KAGVTQTPRYLIKTRGQQVTLSCSPISGHRSVSWYQQTPGQGLQFLFEYFSETQRNKGNFPGRFSGRQFSNSRSEMNVSTLELGDSALYLCASRRGILGGNTIYFGEGSWLTVV.